This T cell receptor (beta chain) is drawn from a study of molecular identifiers for immune sequencing clone quantification. The naive CD8 libraries originated from between roughly 20,000 and 1,100,000 sorted cells and drew on 10%, 30% or 50% RNA. Each CDR3 protein is one row after TCRdb ran MiXCR on the PCR reads. The table records about 510,000 distinct CDR3 sequences, roughly 25% of them present only once. Sequences were obtained from naive CD8+ T cells from blood, with Jurkat cell RNA spiked in. Sample subset: FACS-sorted CD8+CD4-CCR7+CD45RA+ naive T cells. The source is a human donor in good health. Some libraries in this study had Jurkat cell RNA spiked in.

DNA for the CDR3: TGTGCCAGCAGTGTCCCGGACAGGTTCGATGAGCAGTTCTTC. Protein product: CASSVPDRFDEQFF. The chain is built from TRBV25-1 and TRBJ2-1; 7 bases line up with TRBD1. The CDR3 has 14 amino acids. From germline, CDR1 is MGHDK and CDR2 SYGVNS. After removal of 4 bases from V and 8 bases from J, the junction contained 8 bases not matched to a gene.